This T cell receptor (beta chain) was captured in a study of monozygotic twins with inflammatory bowel disease. UMIs bearing a 6-nucleotide sample barcode were added through template switching. TCRdb re-analyzed the 5' RACE reads; it lists each CDR3 protein once, without DNA. The sample table sets out approximately 400,000 distinct CDR3 sequences. Comments on this clonotype: The target antigen is unknown.

General study results and limits: Differing T cell subtypes remained indistinguishable. Diversity of TCRbeta measured by inverse Simpson was lower in IBD patients than in healthy co-twins.

There are 13 residues in the CDR3. Germline V gene data show CDR1 as SGHRS and CDR2 as YFSETQ. Source material: blood. This TCR derives from a human donor with ulcerative colitis or Crohn's disease, or a healthy co-twin of an affected twin (not recorded which). The genes are TRBV5-1 and TRBJ1-4. The CDR3 protein is CASSRDLNEKLFF.